Only a few counts were recorded for the clone carrying this T cell receptor beta chain. Assay: immunoSEQ multiplex PCR; the TCRdb copy retains only in-frame clones and omits some. The sample yields some 110,000 clones, approximately 90% seen once. Trimming took 6 bases from V and 7 from J, leaving 15 bases between them. From germline, CDR1 is MGHDK and CDR2 SYGVNS. There are 13 residues in the CDR3. This record belongs to a study of control samples from healthy donors and cancer patients. The sequence was collected from a woman in her 70s in good health. The sample was blood. J is TRBJ1-2 and V is TRBV25-1; D possibly corresponds to TRBD1 (6 bases). The chain's CDR3 is CASRARGGGGYTF. The CDR3 DNA reads as TGTGCCAGCAGAGCCCGGGGGGGCGGTGGCTACACCTTC.